This T cell receptor (beta chain) was identified in a study of T cell changes during pregnancy in multiple sclerosis. Germline lookup yields CDR1 SGHVS and CDR2 FNYEAQ. J lost 7 bases, V lost 4 bases, and 8 bases had no gene match. The CDR3 has 15 residues. Data came from immunoSEQ multiplex PCR; TCRdb stores just in-frame clones and leaves some out. The profile shows 65,000 to 80,000 clones, approximately 92% of them singletons. The starting material was peripheral blood, obtained in the first trimester of pregnancy. This rearrangement joins TRBV7-6 to TRBJ2-2, with 8 nucleotides matching TRBD2. The clonotype originates from a female donor with multiple sclerosis, enrolled in a pregnancy study. CDR3 bases: TGTGCCAGCAGCTCCCCAGCGGGGGCGGTCGGGGAGCTGTTTTTT. Encoded protein: CASSSPAGAVGELFF.